The present T cell receptor beta chain was sequenced within a study of blood T cell repertoires in COVID-19. Study at large: Both acute and convalescent COVID-19 samples were obtained from the United States, Italy and Spain.

Per the study methods: Nucleated cell number was recorded as an estimate derived from reference gene primer amplification. Clones were read by immunoSEQ multiplex PCR, and TCRdb kept only the in-frame ones, dropping some. V and J calls and clone size are those listed in that table; D and trimming were worked out from the DNA. This table holds under 300,000 clones, 82% found once. The germline V gene has CDR1 SGDLS and CDR2 YYNGEE. This CDR3 region has 15 residues. V gave up 1 base and J gave up 3 bases, with 12 bases separating them. The rearrangement joins TRBV9 to TRBJ2-3; D is possibly TRBD2 (5 bases). Sample: peripheral blood. The source of this sequence is a woman younger than 35 with acute or convalescent COVID-19. The CDR3 nucleotides are TGTGCCAGCAGCGTATTCGAGGGAATTACAGATACGCAGTATTTT. This gives the protein CASSVFEGITDTQYF.